Each of the 32 T cell receptor beta chains below was sequenced from the same sample in a study of cytomegalovirus exposure and HLA in healthy donors. Researchers ran the PCR with 60 Vbeta and 13 Jbeta primers. The protocol was immunoSEQ multiplex PCR, while the TCRdb copy is restricted to in-frame clones and leaves out a portion. The table records 150,000 to 200,000 clones, more than 75% of them present only once. Sequencing used PBMCs. All receptors derive from a girl under two years old in good health and CMV-seronegative.

V is TRBV27 and J is TRBJ2-1; 9 bases align to TRBD1. With 6 bases clipped from V and 5 bases from J, the junction kept 11 bases outside the gene matches. CDR3 length equals 16 residues. CDR1 MNHEY and CDR2 SMNVEV come from the germline V gene (reference sequence). This chain's CDR3 is CASREGPGQGDNEQFF. CDR3 coding DNA: TGTGCCAGCAGGGAGGGACCGGGACAGGGTGACAATGAGCAGTTCTTC.

This sequence joins TRBV15 and TRBJ2-5; D is unclear. CDR1 and CDR2 from the germline V gene are LNHNV and YYDKDF (reference sequence). Trimming left V 0 bases short and J 1 base short, with 9 bases between. CDR3 length: 15 amino acids. The CDR3 nucleotides are TGTGCCACCAGCAGAGATCTTCCCAGCCAAGAGACCCAGTACTTC. It encodes CATSRDLPSQETQYF.

The J gene is TRBJ1-2, the V gene TRBV2; 12 bases are a match to TRBD1. The CDR3 totals 17 residues. After removal of 10 bases from V and 4 bases from J, the junction contained 16 bases not matched to a gene. Germline loops: CDR1 SNHLY, CDR2 FYNNEI. The CDR3 spells CATKPGQGAPGSYGYTF. The DNA of the CDR3 is TGTGCCACCAAGCCGGGACAGGGGGCGCCGGGTAGCTATGGCTACACCTTC.

The rearrangement uses TRBV7-2 and TRBJ1-5; D gene unclear. CDR3 size: 15 residues. The germline V gene has CDR1 SGHTA and CDR2 FQGNSA. V was trimmed by 0 bases and J by 3 bases, leaving 9 bases between them. CDR3 in DNA: TGTGCCAGCAGCTTAGCCGGGTCAGACAATCAGCCCCAGCATTTT. Amino acid sequence: CASSLAGSDNQPQHF.

CDR3 loop: CASSIGGGAYEQYF. The CDR3 nucleotides read TGTGCCAGTAGTATAGGGGGGGGAGCCTACGAGCAGTACTTC. The chain has TRBV19 and TRBJ2-7; 7 bases map to TRBD2. This CDR3 contains 14 residues. Trimming removed 1 base from V and 2 bases from J; junction bases left unmatched: 2. Germline V gene sequence: CDR1 LNHDA, CDR2 SQIVND (reference sequence). The full variable domain, rest sourced from reference TRBV19 and TRBJ2-7, is DGGITQSPKYLFRKEGQNVTLSCEQNLNHDAMYWYRQDPGQGLRLIYYSQIVNDFQKGDIAEGYSVSREKKESFPLTVTSAQKNPTAFYLCASSIGGGAYEQYFGPGTRLTVT.

The chain carries TRBV5-6 and TRBJ1-5, with D tentatively TRBD1 (5 bases). The length of the CDR3 is 12 residues. The germline V gene encodes CDR1 SGHDT and CDR2 YYEEEE. V was pared by 4 bases and J by 6 bases, with 8 bases between. The CDR3 bases are TGTGCCAGCAGCCAAGGGGTTCAGCCCCAGCATTTT. The encoded protein is CASSQGVQPQHF.

The chain carries TRBV30 and TRBJ1-3; D is unresolved. The germline CDR1 and CDR2 sequences are GTSNPN and SVGIG (reference sequence). This CDR3 spans 13 amino acids. Trimming removed 2 bases at V and 0 bases at J, with 5 bases between. CDR3 region: CAWSSFSGNTIYF. CDR3 sequence (DNA): TGTGCCTGGAGTAGCTTCTCTGGAAACACCATATATTTT.

The rearrangement links TRBV30 to TRBJ1-2; D gene ambiguous. CDR3 size: 15 residues. CDR1 is GTSNPN, CDR2 SVGIG, per germline (reference sequence). The germline V and J ends were trimmed by 2 bases and 3 bases, with 16 bases remaining between them. CDR3 DNA sequence: TGTGCCTGGAGTCCTGGGAGCCGGAGGGACTATGGCTACACCTTC. This gives the protein CAWSPGSRRDYGYTF.

The CDR3 sequence: CASMVGGYGYTF. CDR3 coding DNA: TGTGCCAGTATGGTTGGAGGCTATGGCTACACCTTC. The chain recombines TRBV19 with TRBJ1-2; D is uncertain. In germline, CDR1 is LNHDA, CDR2 SQIVND (reference sequence). V lost 7 bases and J lost 4, with 10 bases in between. This CDR3 is 12 amino acids long. The full variable domain, rest sourced from reference TRBV19 and TRBJ1-2, is DGGITQSPKYLFRKEGQNVTLSCEQNLNHDAMYWYRQDPGQGLRLIYYSQIVNDFQKGDIAEGYSVSREKKESFPLTVTSAQKNPTAFYLCASMVGGYGYTFGSGTRLTVV.

The chain recombines TRBV18 with TRBJ2-7, with 11 bases fitting TRBD2. The CDR3 is 16 amino acids. After removal of 0 bases from V and 2 bases from J, the junction contained 3 bases not matched to a gene. CDR1 is KGHSH and CDR2 is LQKENI in the germline V gene. This chain's CDR3 is CASSPPQLAGAYEQYF. CDR3 sequence (DNA): TGTGCCAGCTCACCACCCCAACTAGCGGGAGCCTACGAGCAGTACTTC.

The chain links TRBV19 to TRBJ1-5; TRBD1 might be the D (5 bases). The V gene lost 5 bases and the J gene lost 9 bases, with 14 bases spanning the gap. CDR1 and CDR2 from the germline V gene are LNHDA and SQIVND (reference sequence). The CDR3 consists of 13 residues. The CDR3: CASSGGGTGPQHF. The DNA of the CDR3 is TGTGCCAGTAGTGGCGGCGGGACCGGGCCCCAGCATTTT.

This clone was detected only once. The chain is built from TRBV6-5 and TRBJ1-2; D may be TRBD1 (6 bases). Between the trimmed V and J ends, which lost 2 bases and 8 bases, there was a span of 18 bases. Germline values: CDR1 MNHEY, CDR2 SVGAGI. The CDR3 consists of 15 residues. The CDR3 protein is CASSYGPGAGVGYTF. The DNA of the CDR3 is TGTGCCAGCAGTTACGGCCCAGGGGCCGGAGTGGGCTACACCTTC.

V usage is TRBV12-5 and J usage is TRBJ2-1; D might be TRBD1 (6 bases). The V gene's germline CDR1 is LGHNT and CDR2 FRNRAP. Trimming took 6 bases from V and 6 from J, leaving 12 bases between them. The CDR3 is 13 residues long. CDR3 coding DNA: TGTGCTAGTGGCCTGGGACAAATCAATGAGCAGTTCTTC. Amino acids: CASGLGQINEQFF.

The chain couples TRBV4-2 to TRBJ2-7; TRBD1 matches at 7 bases. The V and J ends lost 4 bases and 0 bases, in that order; junction bases with no gene match: 3. CDR3 size: 14 residues. Per the germline V gene, CDR1 is LGHNA and CDR2 is YNFKEQ. This CDR3 reads CASSPTGSSYEQYF. In DNA form, the CDR3 reads TGTGCCAGCAGCCCGACAGGGAGCTCCTACGAGCAGTACTTC.

The CDR3 sequence: CASSHRGVAGGPVYQETQYF. CDR3 bases: TGCGCCAGCAGCCACCGAGGGGTGGCGGGAGGGCCCGTGTATCAAGAGACCCAGTACTTC. V gene TRBV4-1 combines with J gene TRBJ2-5, with 9 positions matching TRBD2. This CDR3 region has 20 residues. Germline V gene data show CDR1 as MGHRA and CDR2 as YSYEKL. With V trimmed by 3 bases and J by 2 bases, 19 bases remained unmatched.

The sample holds one count of this clone. V gene TRBV6-1 combines with J gene TRBJ2-5, with 7 bases identical to TRBD2. Germline V gives CDR1 MNHNS, CDR2 SASEGT. V trimming: 0 bases; J trimming: 5 bases; junction bases outside the gene matches: 6. The CDR3 runs to 15 residues. CDR3 sequence (DNA): TGTGCCAGCAGTGAAGCGGGGGGGGAAGGGGAGACCCAGTACTTC. This sequence encodes CASSEAGGEGETQYF.

The J gene is TRBJ2-7, the V gene TRBV28, with a weak D call TRBD1 (8 bases). The CDR3 is made up of 14 amino acids. V lost 7 bases and J 3 bases, leaving 16 bases between the germline ends. Germline loops: CDR1 MDHEN, CDR2 SYDVKM. The CDR3 DNA is TGTGCCAGCACCCACAGGGGGGGGCACTACGAGCAGTACTTC. Amino acids: CASTHRGGHYEQYF.

This rearrangement joins TRBV11-2 to TRBJ2-6; D ambiguous. CDR3 length equals 16 residues. The germline CDR1 and CDR2 sequences are SGHAT and FQNNGV. V was cut by 4 bases and J by 0 bases, with 10 bases left in between. The CDR3 bases are TGTGCCAGCAGCTCGGAGAAATACTCTGGGGCCAACGTCCTGACTTTC. Residues: CASSSEKYSGANVLTF.

V is TRBV19 and J is TRBJ2-5, with 11 positions matching TRBD2. Germline V gene sequence: CDR1 LNHDA, CDR2 SQIVND (reference sequence). V shed 4 bases and J 5 bases; nucleotides not matched to a gene: 6. The CDR3 runs to 15 residues. The CDR3: CASSSSGGAFETQYF. The CDR3 bases are TGTGCCAGTAGTAGTAGCGGGGGGGCTTTCGAGACCCAGTACTTC.

The rearrangement uses TRBV5-4 and TRBJ2-7; 7 bases agree with TRBD1. V trimming: 1 base; J trimming: 6 bases; junction bases outside the gene matches: 7. CDR3 length: 14 amino acids. CDR1 and CDR2 from the germline V gene are SGHNT and YYREEE (reference sequence). The CDR3 DNA is TGTGCCAGCAGCTTGAGGGGACAGCCCCGCGAGCAGTACTTC. It is translated as CASSLRGQPREQYF.

The genes are TRBV5-1 and TRBJ2-5, with a possible D match to TRBD2 (5 bases). Germline CDR1 reads SGHRS; CDR2 reads YFSETQ. V gave up 4 bases and J gave up 4 bases, with 14 bases separating them. This CDR3 comprises 14 residues. CDR3 DNA sequence: TGCGCCAGCAGCGGAATGACAAGCGGAGAGACCCAGTACTTC. Its protein is CASSGMTSGETQYF.

The chain couples TRBV5-1 to TRBJ2-2; the match to TRBD2 covers 10 bases. The CDR3 is 16 residues long. V dropped 0 bases and J dropped 4; count of bases not matched to a gene: 3. Per the germline V gene, CDR1 is SGHRS and CDR2 is YFSETQ. CDR3 protein: CASSLGAGGRTGELFF. The CDR3 DNA follows: TGCGCCAGCAGCTTGGGAGCGGGGGGGCGCACCGGGGAGCTGTTTTTT.

This chain links TRBV7-9 with TRBJ2-7; D is unresolved. In germline, CDR1 is SEHNR, CDR2 FQNEAQ (reference sequence). Trimming stripped 3 bases from V and 10 bases from J, with 13 bases between. The CDR3 is 12 amino acids. The CDR3 here is CASSFWADEQYF. The CDR3, as DNA: TGTGCCAGCAGCTTCTGGGCTGATGAACAGTACTTC.

This clone showed up just once. One end of the junction varies from germline; a read error may be responsible. The genes are TRBV7-8 and TRBJ2-3; 9 nucleotides line up with TRBD2. The CDR3 has 13 amino acids. The germline gives CDR1 SGHVS, CDR2 FQNEAQ. The chain's CDR3 is CASSPVRTSVEHF. CDR3 DNA: TGTGCCAGCAGCCCCGTGCGGACTAGCGTCGAGCATTTT.

This clone was observed a single time. The V and J genes are TRBV2 and TRBJ1-1; the match to TRBD1 covers 9 bases. With 7 bases clipped from V and 1 base from J, the junction kept 4 bases outside the gene matches. Per germline, CDR1 SNHLY and CDR2 FYNNEI. The CDR3 length is 14 residues. The CDR3 DNA sequence: TGTGCCAGCATACTGGGACAGGGGAACACTGAAGCTTTCTTT. It translates to CASILGQGNTEAFF.

The DNA for the CDR3 is TGTGCCAGCAGTGAAGTCCCCGGGGTTGGCTACACCTTC. It codes for CASSEVPGVGYTF. This chain uses TRBV6-1 with TRBJ1-2; no clear D. Germline V lookup: CDR1 MNHNS, CDR2 SASEGT. CDR3 length equals 13 residues. Between the trimmed V and J ends, which lost 1 base and 7 bases, there was a span of 10 bases.

The rearrangement joins TRBV29-1 to TRBJ1-2; 7 nucleotides align to TRBD1. V shed 7 bases, J shed 6 bases, and the junction held 11 bases outside the gene matches. Germline CDR1 reads SQVTM; CDR2 reads ANQGSEA. The length of the CDR3 is 13 residues. The CDR3 is CSARGGQDNGYTF. The CDR3 bases are TGCAGCGCTAGAGGCGGACAGGACAATGGCTACACCTTC.

The sample holds one count of this clone. This chain uses TRBV7-3 with TRBJ2-1; 8 positions agree with TRBD1. With 4 bases clipped from V and 7 bases from J, the junction kept 6 bases outside the gene matches. The germline CDR1 and CDR2 sequences are SGHTA and FQGTGA. This CDR3 spans 14 amino acids. The DNA of the CDR3 is TGTGCCAGCAGCTCGGACAGGGTGAATAATGAGCAGTTCTTC. Amino acid sequence: CASSSDRVNNEQFF.

This clone was observed a handful of times. The V gene is TRBV10-3, the J gene TRBJ1-5; tentative D call: TRBD1 (5 bases). With 0 bases removed from V and 5 bases from J, the gap between germline ends came to 14 bases. Germline values: CDR1 ENHRY, CDR2 SYGVKD. The CDR3 totals 16 residues. This CDR3 reads CAISESGGTADQPQHF. Written as DNA, the CDR3 is TGTGCCATCAGTGAGTCGGGGGGGACGGCTGATCAGCCCCAGCATTTT.

This chain's CDR3 is CASSFSEGEKLFF. CDR3 sequence (DNA): TGTGCCAGCAGCTTTTCAGAGGGTGAAAAACTGTTTTTT. The genes are TRBV7-9 and TRBJ1-4; D gene uncertain. This CDR3 has 13 amino acids. Germline loops: CDR1 SEHNR, CDR2 FQNEAQ (reference sequence). V was trimmed by 3 bases and J by 7 bases, leaving 9 bases between them.

This chain connects TRBV7-2 to TRBJ2-5; D not resolved. V was clipped by 1 base and J by 2 bases, with 8 bases between them. Germline assignment: CDR1 SGHTA and CDR2 FQGNSA. The CDR3 is made up of 14 amino acids. The CDR3 loop reads CASSLGRQQETQYF. The CDR3 coding sequence is TGTGCCAGCAGCTTAGGGCGGCAGCAAGAGACCCAGTACTTC.

The chain couples TRBV30 to TRBJ1-5; TRBD1 is a possible D gene (5 bases). Germline V gene data show CDR1 as GTSNPN and CDR2 as SVGIG (reference sequence). This CDR3 is built from 16 residues. V was clipped by 1 base and J by 1 base, with 14 bases between them. The CDR3 loop is CAWSGPDIGSNQPQHF. The CDR3 DNA reads as TGTGCCTGGAGTGGCCCGGACATTGGGAGCAATCAGCCCCAGCATTTT.